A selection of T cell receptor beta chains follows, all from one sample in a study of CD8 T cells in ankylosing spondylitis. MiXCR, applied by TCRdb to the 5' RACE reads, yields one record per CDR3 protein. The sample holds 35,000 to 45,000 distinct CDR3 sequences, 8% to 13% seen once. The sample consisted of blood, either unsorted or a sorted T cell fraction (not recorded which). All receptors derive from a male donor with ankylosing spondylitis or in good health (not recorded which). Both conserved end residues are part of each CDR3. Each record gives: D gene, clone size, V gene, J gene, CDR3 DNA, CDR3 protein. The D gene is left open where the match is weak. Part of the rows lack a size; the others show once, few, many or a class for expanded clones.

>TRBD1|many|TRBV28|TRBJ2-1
TGTGCCAGCAGTTTAGGCGGGGACAGGGGTTTGTCGCGGTACAATGAGCAGTTCTTC
CASSLGGDRGLSRYNEQFF
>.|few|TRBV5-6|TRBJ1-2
TGTGCCAGCAGTTTTAGCCTACAGCGCTACTATGGCTACACCTTC
CASSFSLQRYYGYTF
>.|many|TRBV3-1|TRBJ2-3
TGTGCCAGCAGCCAAGTGGATACGCAGTATTTT
CASSQVDTQYF
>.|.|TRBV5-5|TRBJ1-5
TGTGCCAGCACAACCACCGGGACGACAGAAAATCAGCCCCAGCATTTT
CASTTTGTTENQPQHF
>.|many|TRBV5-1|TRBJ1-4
TGCGCCAGCAGCTTAACACAGTCGAATGAAAAACTGTTTTTT
CASSLTQSNEKLFF
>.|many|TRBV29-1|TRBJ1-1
TGCAGCGTTGAAAGAGTGGGGGGTCTAGCTTTCTTT
CSVERVGGLAFF
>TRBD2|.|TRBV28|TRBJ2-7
TGTGCCAGCAGTTTAGCGGGGGGGCTTTTCTACGAGCAGTACTTC
CASSLAGGLFYEQYF
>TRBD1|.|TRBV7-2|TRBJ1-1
TGTGCCAGCAGCTTACGGACAGGGGCAATCGAAGCTTTCTTT
CASSLRTGAIEAFF
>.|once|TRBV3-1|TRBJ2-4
TGTGCCTGCAGCCAAACATCGGGGGACGTGGACATTCAGTACTTC
CACSQTSGDVDIQYF
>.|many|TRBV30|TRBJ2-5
TGTGCCTGGAGTGTAACTACGAGGGAGACCCAGTACTTC
CAWSVTTRETQYF
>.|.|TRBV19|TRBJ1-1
TGTGCCAGTAGTATCAGGGATTGGGACACTGAAGCTTTCTTT
CASSIRDWDTEAFF
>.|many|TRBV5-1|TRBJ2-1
TGCGCCAGCAGGCTTGGCCAAATGAATGAGCAGTTCTTC
CASRLGQMNEQFF
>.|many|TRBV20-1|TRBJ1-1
TGCAGTGCTAGCCAGAACACTGAAGCTTTCTTT
CSASQNTEAFF
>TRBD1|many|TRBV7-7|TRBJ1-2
TGTGCCAGCAGCCCCGGGACAGGTTCATATGGCTACACCTTC
CASSPGTGSYGYTF
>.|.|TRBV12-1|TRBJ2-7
TGTGCCAGCAGCTTTGGGCAACAACCCAACGAGCAGTACTTC
CASSFGQQPNEQYF
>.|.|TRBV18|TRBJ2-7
TGTGCCAGCTTCCAGTCGAGCTCCTACGAGCAGTACTTC
CASFQSSSYEQYF
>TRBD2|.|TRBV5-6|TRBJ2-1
TGTGCCAGCAGCTTTGGGCTAGCGGGGGGGAAAACTTACAATGAGCAGTTCTTC
CASSFGLAGGKTYNEQFF
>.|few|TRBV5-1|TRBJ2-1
TGCGCCAGCAGCTCACCGAAGGACAGCCTCACGCTCTCCTACAATGAGCAGTTCTTC
CASSSPKDSLTLSYNEQFF
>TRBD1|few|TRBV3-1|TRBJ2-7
TGTGCCAGCAGCACCCAAAGGTCCATGCCGGGACAGGGTTTCGTCTTCTGGGGGCAGTACTTC
CASSTQRSMPGQGFVFWGQYF
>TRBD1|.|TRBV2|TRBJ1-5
TGTGCCAGCACCGGGACAGGGGAGGATCAGCCCCAGCATTTT
CASTGTGEDQPQHF
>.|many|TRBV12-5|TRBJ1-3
TGTGCTAGTGGTTTGATTCTAAACACCATATATTTT
CASGLILNTIYF
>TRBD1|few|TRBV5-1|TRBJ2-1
TGCGCCAGCAGCTCTTGGTCGGGACAGGGATCCTACAATGAGCAGTTCTTC
CASSSWSGQGSYNEQFF
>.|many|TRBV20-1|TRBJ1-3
TGCAGTGCTAGAGATTCAACAGGTTATGGAAACACCATATATTTT
CSARDSTGYGNTIYF
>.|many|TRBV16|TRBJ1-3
TGTGCCAGCAGCCAAACACTGAACACCATATATTTT
CASSQTLNTIYF
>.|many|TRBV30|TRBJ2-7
TGTGCCTGGAGTCCCGGAACCTTGTTAGTGCCGTACTTC
CAWSPGTLLVPYF
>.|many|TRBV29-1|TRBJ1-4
TGCAGCGCAGACTTGACGGGGAGTAATGAAAAACTGTTTTTT
CSADLTGSNEKLFF
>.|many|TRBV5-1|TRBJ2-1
TGCGCCAGCAGCGCAGGGAAAAGCTCCTACAATGAGCAGTTCTTC
CASSAGKSSYNEQFF
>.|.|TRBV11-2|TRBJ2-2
TGTGCCAGCAGCTACGACAGGAGAACCGGGGAGCTGTTTTTT
CASSYDRRTGELFF
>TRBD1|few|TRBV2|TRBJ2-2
TGTGCCAGCAGTGGGACAGGCGTTACCGGGGAGCTGTTTTTT
CASSGTGVTGELFF
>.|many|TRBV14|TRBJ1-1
TGTGCCAGCAGCCAAGAAGAGCACACTGAAGCTTTCTTT
CASSQEEHTEAFF
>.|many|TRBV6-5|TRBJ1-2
TGTGCCAGCAGTTACTCGTCAGGGTGGGACGCCTATGGCTACACCTTC
CASSYSSGWDAYGYTF
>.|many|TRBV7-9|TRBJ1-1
TGTGCCAGCAGCTTTCAGAACATGAACACTGAAGCTTTCTTT
CASSFQNMNTEAFF
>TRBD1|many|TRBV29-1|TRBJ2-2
TGCAGCGTGGGGACAGGGGGCGGCGGGGAGCTGTTTTTT
CSVGTGGGGELFF
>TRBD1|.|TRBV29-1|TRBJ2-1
TGCAGCGCGATCCGACAGGGAACTTACAATGAGCAGTTCTTC
CSAIRQGTYNEQFF
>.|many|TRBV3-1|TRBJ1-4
TGTGCCAGCAGCCGACCGACAGGAGCCGTTGAAAAACTGTTTTTT
CASSRPTGAVEKLFF
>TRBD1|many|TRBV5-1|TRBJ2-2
TGCGCCAGCAGCTTGGCAGGGGGACCTAACACCGGGGAGCTGTTTTTT
CASSLAGGPNTGELFF
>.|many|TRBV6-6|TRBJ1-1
TGTGCCAGCAGTGACGCGAGGGGCTACGCTTTCTTT
CASSDARGYAFF
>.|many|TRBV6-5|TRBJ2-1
TGTGCCAGCAGTTACGCGGGGCCCTGGGATGAGCAGTTCTTC
CASSYAGPWDEQFF
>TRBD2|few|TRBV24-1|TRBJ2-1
TGTGCCACCAGTGACCTGAGCGGGGGTTCCTACAATGAGCAGTTCTTC
CATSDLSGGSYNEQFF
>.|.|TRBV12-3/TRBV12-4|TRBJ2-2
TGTGCCAGCAGTCCCGCGGGGACCGCGAACACCGGGGAGCTGTTTTTT
CASSPAGTANTGELFF
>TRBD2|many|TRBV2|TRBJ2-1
TGTGCCAGCAGTACCACGAGACTAGCGGGGGAAAACTTCGGTGAGCAGTTCTTC
CASSTTRLAGENFGEQFF
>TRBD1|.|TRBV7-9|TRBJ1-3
TGTGCCAGCAGCTTAGAACAGGGGGCGAACACCATATATTTT
CASSLEQGANTIYF
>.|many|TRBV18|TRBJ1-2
TGTGCCAGCTCACCGACGGACTATGGCTACACCTTC
CASSPTDYGYTF
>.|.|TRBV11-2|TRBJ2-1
TGTGCCAGCAGCTTATGGATCGGCGTTGTAGGGCCCAACAATGAGCAGTTCTTC
CASSLWIGVVGPNNEQFF
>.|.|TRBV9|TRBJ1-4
TGTGCCAGCTCCATCGGTGGGACTAATGAAAAACTGTTTTTT
CASSIGGTNEKLFF
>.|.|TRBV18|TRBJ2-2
TGTGCCAGCTCACCCCAGACAGGGAACACCGGGGAGCTGTTTTTT
CASSPQTGNTGELFF
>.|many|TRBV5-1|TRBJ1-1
TGCGCCAGCAGCTCGCCATACACAGAGAACACTGAAGCTTTCTTT
CASSSPYTENTEAFF